Listed below are T cell receptor beta chains from one sample, sequenced in a study of shared clonotypes between healthy human individuals. Profiled with immunoSEQ multiplex PCR; TCRdb holds only in-frame clones, not every one. The data contain approximately 980,000 clones, around 80% of them singletons. Sequenced sample: memory CD4+ T cells sorted from blood. The receptors come from a man aged 18 to 29 in good health. CDR3s include the opening cysteine and the closing phenylalanine or tryptophan. D genes are given only for firm matches. Only some rows state a clone size, as once, few, many or a class for expanded clones.

size	V	length	J	D	DNA	CDR3
.	TRBV5-4	12	TRBJ2-3	.	TGTGCCAGCAGTCCGGACCCTCTTACGCAGTATTTT	CASSPDPLTQYF
.	TRBV18	16	TRBJ2-7	.	TGTGCCAGCTCACTCGGCGTTCCGGGCGCAGGCTACGAGCAGTACTTC	CASSLGVPGAGYEQYF
.	TRBV2	13	TRBJ1-3	.	TGTGCCAGCAGAAAGGACGGGGAAAACACCATATATTTT	CASRKDGENTIYF
few	TRBV30	15	TRBJ2-1	TRBD1	TGTGCCTGGAGTGGAGGACAGGGCTTCTACAATGAGCAGTTCTTC	CAWSGGQGFYNEQFF
.	TRBV19	14	TRBJ1-4	TRBD1	TGTGCCAGTAGTATCAAGGGGGCGTCGGAAAAACTGTTTTTT	CASSIKGASEKLFF
.	TRBV14	14	TRBJ2-5	TRBD2	TGTGCCAGCAGCAGGACACTAGCGGTAGAGACCCAGTACTTC	CASSRTLAVETQYF
.	TRBV7-2	16	TRBJ2-3	TRBD2	TGTGCCAGCAGCCCACCCCCGGGAGGGCCGTGGGATACGCAGTATTTT	CASSPPPGGPWDTQYF
.	TRBV6-5	14	TRBJ1-1	.	TGTGCCAGCAGTACAAGAACAGGGAACACTGAAGCTTTCTTT	CASSTRTGNTEAFF
once	TRBV6-1	16	TRBJ2-4	.	TGTGCCAGCAGTGAAAGACAGGTTCTGGTCAAAAACATTCAGTACTTC	CASSERQVLVKNIQYF
.	TRBV5-6	18	TRBJ2-3	TRBD1	TGTGCCAGCAGCTTGGTCGGACAGGGTTACCCGGGCACAGATACGCAGTATTTT	CASSLVGQGYPGTDTQYF
.	TRBV4-3	17	TRBJ1-1	TRBD1	TGCGCCAGCAGCCAAGATTCCCCGGGACAGGGGACCACTGAAGCTTTCTTT	CASSQDSPGQGTTEAFF
.	TRBV18	15	TRBJ2-7	TRBD2	TGTGCCAGCTCACCACCTGGCCGGGAGGCTAAAGAGCAGTACTTC	CASSPPGREAKEQYF
many	TRBV20-1	11	TRBJ2-1	.	TGCAGTGCTAGAGCTGGGAATGAGCAGTTCTTC	CSARAGNEQFF
.	TRBV5-1	15	TRBJ1-1	.	TGCGCCAGCAGCTTGGACTCTGGGGGTTCGACTGAAGCTTTCTTT	CASSLDSGGSTEAFF
.	TRBV5-6	16	TRBJ2-2	.	TGTGCCAGCAGCTTTTCTTGGGGTGTGAACACCGGGGAGCTGTTTTTT	CASSFSWGVNTGELFF
.	TRBV2	16	TRBJ2-3	TRBD1	TGTGCCAGTACAAGGTGGGCAGGGGGAGGCACAGATACGCAGTATTTT	CASTRWAGGGTDTQYF
.	TRBV13	15	TRBJ1-1	.	TGTGCCAGCAGCCTTGGTAACGTATTGAACACTGAAGCTTTCTTT	CASSLGNVLNTEAFF
.	TRBV5-1	13	TRBJ1-2	.	TGCGCCAGCAGCCTGGATCAGGGCCGTGGCTACACCTTC	CASSLDQGRGYTF
.	TRBV7-8	13	TRBJ2-7	.	TGTGCCAGCAGTCACCCAGACGGAAGCGAGCAGTACTTC	CASSHPDGSEQYF
.	TRBV11-2	16	TRBJ1-6	.	TGTGCCAGCAAACCGGGGAGAAGAGAGGGAAATTCACCCCTCCACTTT	CASKPGRREGNSPLHF
.	TRBV2	16	TRBJ1-6	TRBD1	TGTGCCAGCAGTGTTCGCGGGACAGGTGGGGGGTCACCCCTCCACTTT	CASSVRGTGGGSPLHF
few	TRBV5-1	15	TRBJ2-7	.	TGCGCCAGCAGTCAGGGGCTGAAGGGGTCCTACGAGCAGTACTTC	CASSQGLKGSYEQYF
many	TRBV19	15	TRBJ1-1	.	TGTGCCAGTAGCCCCGAGGACTCCTTGAACACTGAAGCTTTCTTT	CASSPEDSLNTEAFF
few	TRBV2	13	TRBJ1-1	.	TGTGCCAGCTCCCCCCAAGGGAACACTGAAGCTTTCTTT	CASSPQGNTEAFF
.	TRBV29-1	14	TRBJ1-3	.	TGCAGCGCCTCGGGACTGAGCTCTGGAAACACCATATATTTT	CSASGLSSGNTIYF
.	TRBV5-6	13	TRBJ1-1	.	TGTGCCAGCAGCTTGGATAGGGGGACTGAAGCTTTCTTT	CASSLDRGTEAFF
.	TRBV30	15	TRBJ1-4	.	TGTGCCTGGAGCAGGGGAGGGGGTGCTAATGAAAAACTGTTTTTT	CAWSRGGGANEKLFF
once	TRBV4-1	15	TRBJ1-5	.	TGCGCCAGCAGCCAAGATCAGGCAGCGGGCCAGCCCCAGCATTTT	CASSQDQAAGQPQHF
.	TRBV18	14	TRBJ2-7	TRBD2	TGTGCCAGCTCATCTAGCGGGGGGGCCTACGAGCAGTACTTC	CASSSSGGAYEQYF
.	TRBV10-3	17	TRBJ1-3	.	TGTGCCATCAGTGAGTCTATCCCAACGATCTCTGGAAACACCATATATTTT	CAISESIPTISGNTIYF
few	TRBV6-1	13	TRBJ2-3	.	TGTGCCAGCAGACGAGTAGTGTCCGATACGCAGTATTTT	CASRRVVSDTQYF
.	TRBV7-9	12	TRBJ1-2	TRBD1	TGTGCCAGCAGCGCAAGGGACAGGGGCGAAACCTTC	CASSARDRGETF
.	TRBV4-1	15	TRBJ1-4	.	TGCGCCAGCAGCCAAGAATCGGGGGATAATGAAAAACTGTTTTTT	CASSQESGDNEKLFF
.	TRBV4-1	15	TRBJ2-5	TRBD2	TGCGCCAGCAGCCAAGTTACTAGCGGACAAGAGACCCAGTACTTC	CASSQVTSGQETQYF
.	TRBV30	13	TRBJ1-4	.	TGTGCCTGGATGGGCAGGGTCGGTGAAAAACTGTTTTTT	CAWMGRVGEKLFF
few	TRBV5-3	13	TRBJ2-7	.	TGTGCCAGAAGTGTGGTCTGCTCCTACGAGCAGTACTTC	CARSVVCSYEQYF
few	TRBV7-2	14	TRBJ1-1	.	TGTGCCAGCAGCTTAGTTGCAGGAAACACTGAAGCTTTCTTT	CASSLVAGNTEAFF
.	TRBV7-2	14	TRBJ2-1	TRBD2	TGTGCCAGCAGCTTCACGGGAGGAAGTAATGAGCAGTTCTTC	CASSFTGGSNEQFF
few	TRBV18	14	TRBJ1-1	.	TGTGCCAGCTCACCATTGAGGGGAAACACTGAAGCTTTCTTT	CASSPLRGNTEAFF
.	TRBV11-2	15	TRBJ2-7	TRBD1	TGTGCCAGCAGCTTAGGACAGGGGGCCCCTTACGAGCAGTACTTC	CASSLGQGAPYEQYF
.	TRBV5-1	16	TRBJ1-1	.	TGCGCCAGCAGCTTGGCAGTGGTACAGGGCAACACTGAAGCTTTCTTT	CASSLAVVQGNTEAFF
.	TRBV4-1	14	TRBJ2-5	.	TGCGCCAGCAGCCAAGAAACCAGGGAAGAGACCCAGTACTTC	CASSQETREETQYF
.	TRBV5-1	14	TRBJ2-3	.	TGCGCCAGCAGCTTTGGAGGGACGGCAGATACGCAGTATTTT	CASSFGGTADTQYF
.	TRBV28	17	TRBJ2-3	TRBD2	TGTGCCAGCAGTTTGAGAGCGGGGGGGCCAAACACAGATACGCAGTATTTT	CASSLRAGGPNTDTQYF
.	TRBV18	17	TRBJ1-1	TRBD1	TGTGCCAGCTCACCAGGGCAGGGGGCGCGAGGGAACACTGAAGCTTTCTTT	CASSPGQGARGNTEAFF
.	TRBV10-1	15	TRBJ2-3	TRBD2	TGCGCCAGCGCCAAGGAAGCGGGGAGCACAGATACGCAGTATTTT	CASAKEAGSTDTQYF
.	TRBV6-1	15	TRBJ2-7	.	TGTGCCAGCAGTGAAGAGTCGGGAAGATTCTACGAGCAGTACTTC	CASSEESGRFYEQYF
.	TRBV6-6	14	TRBJ1-2	TRBD1	TGTGCCAGCAGGGCAGGGGGCAGTGCCTATGGCTACACCTTC	CASRAGGSAYGYTF
.	TRBV7-2	16	TRBJ2-4	.	TGTGCCAGCAGCTCCGGGGGGACGCACAGGGCTGGCATTCAGTACTTC	CASSSGGTHRAGIQYF
.	TRBV25-1	12	TRBJ1-2	.	TGTGCCAGCAGTGATCGAGGGGAGAGCTACACCTTC	CASSDRGESYTF
.	TRBV4-1	15	TRBJ2-7	.	TGCGCCAGCAGCCAGGCTCGATCGCCCTCCTACGAGCAGTACTTC	CASSQARSPSYEQYF
.	TRBV28	15	TRBJ1-2	.	TGTGCCAGCACCCTATTGGAGGGTAAGCCCTATGGCTACACCTTC	CASTLLEGKPYGYTF
.	TRBV5-1	14	TRBJ2-3	.	TGCGCCAGCAGGAAGGGCGGAGGTACAGATACGCAGTATTTT	CASRKGGGTDTQYF
.	TRBV20-1	11	TRBJ1-2	.	TGCAGTGCTATAGGGGATGATGGCTACACCTTC	CSAIGDDGYTF
.	TRBV9	15	TRBJ2-7	TRBD2	TGTGCCAGCAGCGTAGCGGCGGGAGATCCCTACGAGCAGTACTTC	CASSVAAGDPYEQYF
.	TRBV5-1	13	TRBJ1-1	.	TGCGCCAGCAGCCTTGGTACAGGGCGGGAAGCTTTCTTT	CASSLGTGREAFF
once	TRBV9	19	TRBJ2-5	TRBD2	TGTGCCAGCAGCGTCGGCCTCGGGAGACTAGCGGGAGAAGGAGAGACCCAGTACTTC	CASSVGLGRLAGEGETQYF
.	TRBV5-4	17	TRBJ2-1	.	TGTGCCAGCAGCTTGTTCGGTGGGCGGTCTTACGGGGAGGAGCAGTTCTTC	CASSLFGGRSYGEEQFF